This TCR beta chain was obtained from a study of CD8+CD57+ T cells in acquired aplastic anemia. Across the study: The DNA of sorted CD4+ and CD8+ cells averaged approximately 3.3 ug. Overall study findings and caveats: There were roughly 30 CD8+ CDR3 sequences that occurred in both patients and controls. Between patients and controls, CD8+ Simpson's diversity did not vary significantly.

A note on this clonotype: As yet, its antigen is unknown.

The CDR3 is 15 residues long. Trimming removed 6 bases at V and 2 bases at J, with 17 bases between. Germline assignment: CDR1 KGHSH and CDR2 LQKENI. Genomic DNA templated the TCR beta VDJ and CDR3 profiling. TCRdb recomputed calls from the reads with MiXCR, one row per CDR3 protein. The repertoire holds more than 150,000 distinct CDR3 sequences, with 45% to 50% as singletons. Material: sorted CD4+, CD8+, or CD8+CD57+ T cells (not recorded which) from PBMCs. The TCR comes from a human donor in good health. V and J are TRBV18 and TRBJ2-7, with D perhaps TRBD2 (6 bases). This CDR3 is CASSHTSNPTYEQYF. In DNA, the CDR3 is TGTGCCAGCTCCCACACTAGCAATCCCACCTACGAGCAGTACTTC.